Given below is one T cell receptor (beta chain) in context. Its antigen has not been determined. No base qualities exist here, and no much larger clone lies one base off it. The data originate from a study of technical replicates of blood from a handful of donors (dated by TCRdb to about 2017). CDR1 and CDR2 are drawn from the germline V gene: LGHNA, YNFKEQ. The CDR3 runs 15 residues from the cysteine to the phenylalanine. The DNA shown is the 45-base CDR3, in frame from base 1. V loses 1 base of germline sequence and J loses 4 bases, and the interval between the two ends is 11 bases. Libraries were built with the immunoSEQ multiplex PCR assay. In TCRdb, the immuneACCESS table is reduced to in-frame sequences with V and J assigned. These tables do not hold every clone; where another copy was compared, an unresolved V gene accounts for under half, and the others remain unexplained. Within this sample are approximately 50,000 clones, with 90% to 97% of them counted one time only. 0.39% of the sample rests with the top ten.

What was sequenced was T cells isolated from PBMCs. This TCR was sampled from a human donor in good health. The chain was built from TRBV4-2 and TRBJ2-1; the D gene is perhaps TRBD2, from 5 matching bases. The sequenced DNA: TGTGCCAGCAGCCAAGTGGGAGTGGGGTACAATGAGCAGTTCTTC. It translates as CASSQVGVGYNEQFF.